Detailed here is one TCR beta chain. Some clones are missing from TCRdb's copy, which holds only in-frame ones; the method was immunoSEQ multiplex PCR. The table lists 200,000 to 250,000 clones, roughly 94% of them singletons. The data derive from a study of control samples from healthy donors and cancer patients. CDR3 length: 18 amino acids. After removal of 0 bases from V and 9 bases from J, the junction contained 14 bases not matched to a gene. CDR1 and CDR2 (germline): SGDLS, YYNGEE. This receptor was taken from a man in his fifties in good health. The chain carries TRBV9 and TRBJ2-1; 11 bases are shared with TRBD2. Source material: blood. This CDR3 reads CASSVALLLAGDSGEQFF. The CDR3 region has the DNA TGTGCCAGCAGCGTAGCCCTCCTACTAGCGGGGGATAGCGGTGAGCAGTTCTTC.